The 11 T cell receptor beta chains below all came from one sample that was sequenced in a study of blood T cell repertoires in COVID-19. Libraries were prepared by immunoSEQ multiplex PCR; TCRdb keeps only in-frame clonotypes and omits some of them. The table shows approximately 200,000 clones, with 94% occurring only once. Material: peripheral blood. The receptors were sampled from a man aged 25 to 40 with COVID-19, enrolled during active disease.

The V and J genes are TRBV3-1 (or the pseudogene TRBV3-2) and TRBJ1-1, with D possibly TRBD1 on 6 matching bases. The CDR3 spans 15 residues. V gave up 4 bases and J gave up 4 bases, with 16 bases separating them. Per the germline V gene, CDR1 is LGHDT and CDR2 is YNNKEL (reference sequence). Here the CDR3 reads CASSLFRDMATEAFF. DNA for the CDR3: TGTGCCAGCAGCCTTTTTCGGGACATGGCCACTGAAGCTTTCTTT.

The genes are TRBV5-1 and TRBJ1-4; 7 positions agree with TRBD1. V lost 4 bases, J lost 4 bases, and 7 bases stayed unmatched. Germline V CDR1 and CDR2: SGHRS, YFSETQ. This CDR3 is 15 amino acids long. DNA of the CDR3: TGCGCCAGCAGCCCCACAGGGGCCCTTAATGAAAAACTGTTTTTT. Residues: CASSPTGALNEKLFF.

The chain carries TRBV5-6 and TRBJ1-1; 7 nucleotides agree with TRBD1. The germline gives CDR1 SGHDT, CDR2 YYEEEE. J lost 4 bases, V lost 5 bases, and 5 bases had no gene match. This CDR3 is 13 amino acids long. The CDR3 bases are TGTGCCAGCAGACAGACAGGGCTCACTGAAGCTTTCTTT. It codes for CASRQTGLTEAFF.

The chain couples TRBV6-1 to TRBJ1-6; TRBD1 is a possible D gene (5 bases). The germline gives CDR1 MNHNS, CDR2 SASEGT. This CDR3 spans 15 amino acids. V lost 0 bases and J lost 6, with 9 bases in between. CDR3 DNA: TGTGCCAGCAGTGAAGCCTTCGGGGGTAATTCACCCCTCCACTTT. This gives the protein CASSEAFGGNSPLHF.

The chain joins TRBV19 to TRBJ1-5; TRBD1 might be the D (6 bases). The CDR3 loop spans 14 amino acids. The germline V and J ends were trimmed by 2 bases and 7 bases, with 12 bases remaining between them. CDR1 and CDR2 (germline): LNHDA, SQIVND (reference sequence). The CDR3 region has the DNA TGTGCCAGTAGTATACCCACAGGGCGGCAGCCCCAGCATTTT. Protein sequence: CASSIPTGRQPQHF.

The chain employs TRBV28 and TRBJ1-2, with 7 positions matching TRBD1. Trimming took 8 bases from V and 3 from J; bases not matched to a gene: 12. The CDR3 is 15 amino acids. Germline lookup yields CDR1 MDHEN and CDR2 SYDVKM. This chain's CDR3 is CASLSARGTYYGYTF. The CDR3 region has the DNA TGTGCCAGCCTCAGCGCCAGGGGGACCTACTATGGCTACACCTTC.

This CDR3 is CASSREGGGYEQFF. CDR3 DNA: TGTGCCAGCTCACGCGAGGGGGGGGGATATGAGCAGTTCTTC. V is TRBV18 and J is TRBJ2-1; D may be TRBD2 (7 bases). This CDR3 has 14 residues. Germline lookup yields CDR1 KGHSH and CDR2 LQKENI. V was clipped by 4 bases and J by 8 bases, with 15 bases between them. The full variable domain, with the rest looked up from reference TRBV18 and TRBJ2-1, is NAGVMQNPRHLVRRRGQEARLRCSPMKGHSHVYWYRQLPEEGLKFMVYLQKENIIDESGMPKERFSAEFPKEGPSILRIQQVVRGDSAAYFCASSREGGGYEQFFGPGTRLTVL.

V is TRBV5-1 and J is TRBJ1-2, with 8 positions matching TRBD1. The length of the CDR3 is 14 residues. J lost 5 bases, V lost 5 bases, and 8 bases had no gene match. Looked up from germline, CDR1 is SGHRS and CDR2 is YFSETQ. CDR3 nucleotide sequence: TGCGCCAGCAGTTCCAGGGGGCTAGAGTATGGCTACACCTTC. This sequence encodes CASSSRGLEYGYTF.

This clone came up once. The rearrangement links TRBV6-5 to TRBJ1-4; 10 bases map to TRBD1. J lost 6 bases, V lost 4 bases, and 5 bases had no gene match. Germline V CDR1 and CDR2: MNHEY, SVGAGI. The CDR3 sequence is 15 residues long. CDR3 protein: CASSSPGQGHEKLFF. CDR3 DNA: TGTGCCAGCAGTTCCCCGGGACAGGGGCATGAAAAACTGTTTTTT.

The chain has TRBV3-1 (or the pseudogene TRBV3-2) and TRBJ1-4; tentatively, D is TRBD1 (5 bases). The V gene lost 4 bases and the J gene lost 8 bases, with 11 bases spanning the gap. CDR1 and CDR2 (germline): LGHDT, YNNKEL (reference sequence). CDR3 length equals 13 residues. CDR3 residues: CASSRGAGEKLFF. The DNA of the CDR3 is TGTGCCAGCAGCCGAGGGGCGGGGGAAAAACTGTTTTTT.

V is TRBV9 and J is TRBJ2-3, with a tentative D call TRBD2 (6 bases). V lost 5 bases to trimming and J lost 3 bases, with 19 bases between them. The CDR3 contains 16 residues. Germline V lookup: CDR1 SGDLS, CDR2 YYNGEE. CDR3 loop: CASSPGVLIGTDTQYF. CDR3 bases: TGTGCCAGCAGTCCGGGAGTGCTAATCGGTACAGATACGCAGTATTTT.